Shown below are 2 T cell receptor beta chains from a single sample sequenced in a study of T-cell reconstitution after alpha-beta-depleted transplantation in children. For TCRbeta, the library was prepared with unique molecular identifiers. TCRdb redid the calling of the PCR reads with MiXCR, one entry per CDR3 protein. The table has around 240,000 distinct CDR3 sequences, roughly 8.2% seen once. The material was PBMCs, mostly from graft donor cells, obtained 180 days after TCRalphabeta/CD19-depleted stem cell transplant. These receptors were taken from a male patient younger than 18 who had a stem cell transplant for acute lymphoblastic leukemia, so the T cells may come from the graft donor.

This clonotype was detected ten times or more. The chain joins TRBV4-2 to TRBJ2-5; perhaps TRBD2 as D (7 bases). Trimming left V 5 bases short and J 4 bases short, with 14 bases between. This CDR3 contains 14 residues. Germline assignment: CDR1 LGHNA and CDR2 YNFKEQ. The CDR3 DNA follows: TGTGCCAGCAGCAGGGGGGGGCAGGGAGAGACCCAGTACTTC. Amino acids: CASSRGGQGETQYF.

There are many counts of this clonotype. The CDR3 DNA sequence: TGTGCCAGCAGTTCTATCTATTCCGACAGCCCCTACGAGCAGTACTTC. It codes for CASSSIYSDSPYEQYF. The rearrangement joins TRBV12-3 or TRBV12-4 to TRBJ2-7; D is possibly TRBD1 (5 bases). Trimming removed 4 bases at V and 2 bases at J, with 18 bases between. The CDR3 runs 16 residues.